Below, 11 T cell receptor beta chains from the same sample are listed, as sequenced in a study of beta chain features in type 1 diabetes. Investigators reverse transcribed all isolated RNA, so they sequenced expressed TCRB transcripts. Profiled with immunoSEQ multiplex PCR; TCRdb holds only in-frame clones, not every one. The sample comprises hundreds of thousands of clones, roughly 15% of which are singletons, and less than 0.02% rests with the top ten. General observations from the study: TCRB CDR3s were moderately but significantly shorter in Type 1 diabetes patients in all four CD4+ subsets.

These receptors have no identified antigens. Input material: naive CD4+ T cells from blood. The receptor source for this set is a man aged 18 to 30 with type 1 diabetes.

The chain is built from TRBV4-1 and TRBJ1-1; tentative D call: TRBD1 (5 bases). The CDR3 loop spans 15 amino acids. The V and J ends lost 3 bases and 1 base respectively, with 12 bases between them. The germline CDR1 and CDR2 sequences are MGHRA and YSYEKL. The CDR3 DNA sequence: TGCGCCAGCAGCCATAGTCGGGGGAGGAACACTGAAGCTTTCTTT. Translating it yields CASSHSRGRNTEAFF.

The CDR3 coding sequence is TGTGCCTGGGCTCCCGGGACTAGCGGGAGGGTTGACATTCAGTACTTC. Translation gives CAWAPGTSGRVDIQYF. V and J are TRBV30 and TRBJ2-4, with TRBD2 identical over 16 bases. Trimming at V came to 5 bases and at J to 8 bases, leaving 9 bases not matched to a gene. This CDR3 is 16 amino acids long. Germline-derived CDR1 and CDR2 are GTSNPN and SVGIG (reference sequence). Combining the CDR3 with reference TRBV30 and TRBJ2-4 gives the whole variable domain SQTIHQWPATLVQPVGSPLSLECTVEGTSNPNLYWYRQAAGRGLQLLFYSVGIGQISSEVPQNLSASRPQDRQFILSSKKLLLSDSGFYLCAWAPGTSGRVDIQYFGAGTRLSVL.

This chain uses TRBV28 with TRBJ2-4; D possibly corresponds to TRBD1 (6 bases). The CDR3 is 17 residues long. Germline-derived CDR1 and CDR2 are MDHEN and SYDVKM. Trimming took off 6 bases at V and 2 bases at J, with 20 bases between the two ends. CDR3 amino acids: CASSPLGTRWPKNIQYF. The CDR3 nucleotides are TGTGCCAGCAGCCCCCTGGGGACAAGATGGCCCAAAAACATTCAGTACTTC.

CDR3 sequence reads: CATSPSGRTNEQFF. The CDR3, as DNA: TGTGCCACCAGTCCTAGCGGGAGAACAAATGAGCAGTTCTTC. V and J are TRBV15 and TRBJ2-1; 10 bases agree with TRBD2. The length of the CDR3 is 14 residues. V gave up 6 bases and J gave up 7 bases; unmatched junction bases: 6. The V gene's germline CDR1 is LNHNV and CDR2 YYDKDF (reference sequence).

This clone occurred a few times. The chain carries TRBV13 and TRBJ2-2, with 8 bases that match TRBD2. The germline V gene has CDR1 PRHDT and CDR2 FYEKMQ (reference sequence). The J segment lost 4 bases and the V segment lost 5 bases, leaving 3 bases of the junction unmatched. The CDR3 consists of 14 residues. The CDR3 sequence: CASSGTRGTGELFF. The CDR3 DNA follows: TGTGCCAGCAGCGGGACTAGGGGCACCGGGGAGCTGTTTTTT.

This chain uses TRBV7-9 with TRBJ2-5, with TRBD1 identical over 7 bases. The CDR3 is 14 amino acids. The germline V gene encodes CDR1 SEHNR and CDR2 FQNEAQ (reference sequence). The junction had 7 bases not matched to a gene; V was cut back by 4 bases and J by 5 bases. In DNA, the CDR3 is TGTGCCAGCAGCTCTAAGGGGGCCGGGGAGACCCAGTACTTC. As protein: CASSSKGAGETQYF. Supplemented by reference TRBV7-9 and TRBJ2-5, the full variable domain reads DTGVSQNPRHKITKRGQNVTFRCDPISEHNRLYWYRQTLGQGPEFLTYFQNEAQLEKSRLLSDRFSAERPKGSFSTLEIQRTEQGDSAMYLCASSSKGAGETQYFGPGTRLLVL.

The chain joins TRBV7-2 to TRBJ2-1; 9 positions agree with TRBD2. V gave up 5 bases and J gave up 7 bases; unmatched junction bases: 9. The V gene's germline CDR1 is SGHTA and CDR2 FQGNSA. The CDR3 loop spans 15 amino acids. The CDR3: CASSPRVTSGNEQFF. The CDR3 DNA follows: TGTGCCAGCAGCCCCAGGGTCACTAGCGGGAATGAGCAGTTCTTC.

This clone has more than one count but fewer than ten. V gene TRBV5-6 combines with J gene TRBJ2-4, with a possible D match to TRBD1 (5 bases). The CDR3 has 12 residues. The germline CDR1 and CDR2 sequences are SGHDT and YYEEEE. Trimming left V 6 bases short and J 6 bases short, with 10 bases between. The CDR3 protein is CASTQGRNIQYF. CDR3 nucleotide sequence: TGTGCCAGCACCCAGGGTAGAAACATTCAGTACTTC.

The chain recombines TRBV5-6 with TRBJ1-4; no firm D call. The CDR3 extends over 14 amino acids. The germline V gene has CDR1 SGHDT and CDR2 YYEEEE. V was trimmed by 4 bases and J by 6 bases, leaving 13 bases between them. In nucleotides, the CDR3 is TGTGCCAGCAGCCTATTCCAATCGGATGAAAAACTGTTTTTT. This sequence encodes CASSLFQSDEKLFF.

This clone has more than one count but fewer than ten. The rearrangement links TRBV7-9 to TRBJ1-1, with a possible D match to TRBD1 (6 bases). CDR1 is SEHNR, CDR2 FQNEAQ, per germline (reference sequence). Trimming removed 5 bases at V and 6 bases at J, with 19 bases between. The CDR3 length is 15 residues. CDR3 sequence reads: CASSTAGTMGSEAFF. The DNA of the CDR3 is TGTGCCAGCAGCACCGCCGGGACAATGGGCTCTGAAGCTTTCTTT.

The chain uses TRBV9 and TRBJ2-1; TRBD2 matches at 8 bases. Germline lookup yields CDR1 SGDLS and CDR2 YYNGEE. Germline trimming cut 0 bases from V and 2 bases from J; bases unmatched to any gene: 7. The CDR3 runs 17 residues. The CDR3 loop reads CASSVGLRGATYNEQFF. Here the CDR3 DNA reads TGTGCCAGCAGCGTAGGATTGCGGGGGGCCACCTACAATGAGCAGTTCTTC.